This TCR beta chain derives from a study of chemoradiotherapy in HPV16-positive cancers. On the study more broadly: Functional T-cell assays on two HPV16-positive patients' cells defined candidate HPV-specific clones and common TCR motifs. General study points: Better recurrence-free survival went with HPV-responsive T-cell expansion in HPV16-positive patients.

Comments on this clone: The antigen is undetermined.

Clones were sequenced by immunoSEQ multiplex PCR, and TCRdb holds only the in-frame ones, with some missing. In the table there are roughly 4,200 clones, roughly 83% of which are singletons. The clonotype comes from a human donor with HPV-associated anogenital cancer. Sample: tumor tissue, taken from a patient who underwent chemoradiotherapy.

CDR3 in DNA: TGTGCCAGCAACCTGGTGAGGAACACTGAAGCTTTCTTT. Its protein is CASNLVRNTEAFF. The J gene is TRBJ1-1, the V gene TRBV7-2; no definite D call. Germline CDR1 and CDR2: SGHTA and FQGNSA. The CDR3 has 13 amino acids. Trimming removed 7 bases from V and 1 base from J, with 10 bases in between.